One sample yielded the 25 T cell receptor beta chains listed below, sequenced in a study of vaccination effects on CD4 cells after COVID-19. Antigen-specific CD4+ T cells were first expanded with viral peptide pools by the ViraFEST assay and only then sequenced. CD4+ T cells were isolated after 10 days of culture. These receptors' antigens are unknown. This table comes from immunoSEQ multiplex PCR, and its TCRdb copy is limited to in-frame clones, with some not included. In the table there are 50,000 to 65,000 clones, 80% to 85% of which are singletons. The sequenced sample was CD4+ T cells from PBMCs cultured with HCoV-229E spike peptides, obtained before COVID-19 vaccination. The receptors here all came from a human donor who received a COVID-19 vaccine.

The genes are TRBV4-2 and TRBJ1-1; D unclear. Germline V CDR1 and CDR2: LGHNA, YNFKEQ. This CDR3 is 15 amino acids long. V was pared by 1 base and J by 1 base, with 10 bases between. CDR3 amino acids: CASSQVGAGNTEAFF. The CDR3 coding sequence is TGTGCCAGCAGCCAAGTCGGTGCAGGGAACACTGAAGCTTTCTTT.

The genes are TRBV6-5 and TRBJ2-1; a weak D match, TRBD2 (5 bases). In germline, CDR1 is MNHEY, CDR2 SVGAGI. This CDR3 has 15 amino acids. Trimming shortened V by 0 bases and J by 1 base, and 7 bases separated the two germline ends. The CDR3 DNA is TGTGCCAGCAGTTACTCCCGACTATCCTACAATGAGCAGTTCTTC. Protein sequence: CASSYSRLSYNEQFF.

The chain couples TRBV2 to TRBJ1-1; D might be TRBD1 (5 bases). CDR3 length: 11 amino acids. Trimming took off 6 bases at V and 11 bases at J, with 13 bases between the two ends. Looked up from germline, CDR1 is SNHLY and CDR2 is FYNNEI. The CDR3, as DNA: TGTGCCAGCAGGGCCGGACCAGGGGCTTTCTTT. Translated: CASRAGPGAFF.

V and J are TRBV6-1 and TRBJ2-3; D unresolved. CDR3 length: 15 amino acids. V lost 0 bases, J lost 5 bases, and 12 bases lay in between. The germline gives CDR1 MNHNS, CDR2 SASEGT. The CDR3 loop reads CASSEALLGGDTQYF. The CDR3 DNA sequence: TGTGCCAGCAGTGAAGCGCTCCTGGGTGGAGATACGCAGTATTTT.

This clone has more than one count but fewer than ten. The chain links TRBV18 to TRBJ1-4, with a weak D call TRBD1 (6 bases). The CDR3 is made up of 16 amino acids. CDR1 is KGHSH, CDR2 LQKENI, per germline. The ends were cut back, 4 bases at V and 0 bases at J, with 12 bases in the middle. For the CDR3, the DNA is TGTGCCAGCTCACACAGGACAGTGGCAACTAATGAAAAACTGTTTTTT. As protein: CASSHRTVATNEKLFF. Combining the CDR3 with reference TRBV18 and TRBJ1-4 gives the whole variable domain NAGVMQNPRHLVRRRGQEARLRCSPMKGHSHVYWYRQLPEEGLKFMVYLQKENIIDESGMPKERFSAEFPKEGPSILRIQQVVRGDSAAYFCASSHRTVATNEKLFFGSGTQLSVL.

This chain uses TRBV30 with TRBJ2-1, with D possibly TRBD2 on 5 matching bases. This CDR3 has 16 residues. V shed 0 bases and J shed 7 bases, with 19 bases lying between them. Germline CDR1 GTSNPN, CDR2 SVGIG (reference sequence). In nucleotides, the CDR3 is TGTGCCTGGAGTGTCGGCAGAGGACGGCGCGGGAATGAGCAGTTCTTC. Protein: CAWSVGRGRRGNEQFF.

About this clone itself: Other DNA sequences of this sample code for an identical CDR3. V and J are TRBV2 and TRBJ2-7; D gene unclear. Trimming cost V 2 bases and J 4 bases, with 6 bases left between them. The CDR3 is made up of 12 amino acids. The germline gives CDR1 SNHLY, CDR2 FYNNEI. The CDR3 region is CASSEQAYEQYV. For the CDR3, the DNA is TGTGCCAGCAGTGAACAGGCGTACGAGCAGTACGTC.

This clone was counted a single time. The chain employs TRBV5-1 and TRBJ1-1; no clear D gene. The germline V gene encodes CDR1 SGHRS and CDR2 YFSETQ. The CDR3 extends over 13 amino acids. V was pared by 5 bases and J by 5 bases, with 13 bases between. CDR3 coding DNA: TGCGCCAGCAGTCTTCGCTTCGATACTGAAGCTTTCTTT. Protein sequence: CASSLRFDTEAFF.

The chain combines TRBV7-9 with TRBJ1-1; TRBD1 is a possible D gene (5 bases). Germline V gene sequence: CDR1 SEHNR, CDR2 FQNEAQ (reference sequence). Trimming removed 2 bases from V and 6 bases from J, with 10 bases in between. The CDR3 runs to 13 residues. The CDR3: CASSLWGSPEAFF. The CDR3 DNA sequence: TGTGCCAGCAGCTTATGGGGGAGCCCTGAAGCTTTCTTT.

The CDR3 region has the DNA TGTGCCAGCAGTTACTACCCCGGGACCAACACAGATACGCAGTATTTT. It translates to CASSYYPGTNTDTQYF. The genes are TRBV6-5 and TRBJ2-3; D is possibly TRBD1 or TRBD2 (5 bases each). CDR1 is MNHEY and CDR2 is SVGAGI in the germline V gene. Trimming took off 1 base at V and 2 bases at J, with 13 bases between the two ends. This CDR3 has 16 amino acids.

The chain uses TRBV6-2 or TRBV6-3 and TRBJ1-2; 7 bases are a match to TRBD1. CDR1 MNHEY and CDR2 SVGEGT come from the germline V gene. After removal of 5 bases from V and 5 bases from J, the junction contained 5 bases not matched to a gene. The CDR3 length is 13 residues. The CDR3 here is CASSPTGNYGYTF. CDR3 DNA sequence: TGTGCCAGCAGTCCGACAGGGAATTATGGCTACACCTTC.

The chain is built from TRBV28 and TRBJ2-1; TRBD2 matches at 9 bases. With V trimmed by 2 bases and J by 5 bases, 4 bases remained unmatched. This CDR3 comprises 15 residues. Germline V lookup: CDR1 MDHEN, CDR2 SYDVKM. The CDR3 here is CASSLIGLANNEQFF. CDR3 sequence (DNA): TGTGCCAGCAGTTTAATAGGACTAGCGAACAATGAGCAGTTCTTC.

This clone was counted a single time. The chain joins TRBV7-8 to TRBJ1-2; no clear D gene. Germline V gene sequence: CDR1 SGHVS, CDR2 FQNEAQ. V was trimmed by 5 bases and J by 3 bases, leaving 10 bases between them. The CDR3 spans 13 residues. The CDR3 loop reads CASSERRDYGYTF. In DNA, the CDR3 is TGTGCCAGCAGCGAACGCCGGGACTATGGCTACACCTTC.

The chain links TRBV4-3 to TRBJ2-2; possible D gene TRBD1, 6 bases. Germline lookup yields CDR1 LGHNA and CDR2 YSLEER. Trimming removed 2 bases from V and 4 bases from J, with 11 bases in between. CDR3 length: 15 residues. The CDR3 DNA is TGCGCCAGCAGCCAACCCCAACAGGGCACCGGGGAGCTGTTTTTT. Translation gives CASSQPQQGTGELFF.

This clone has only a few counts. The CDR3 DNA reads TGCGCCAGCAGCATACTGACAGGCGGCCAAAACTATGGCTACACCTTC. Translation gives CASSILTGGQNYGYTF. The chain couples TRBV5-1 to TRBJ1-2; a weak D match, TRBD1 (6 bases). From germline, CDR1 is SGHRS and CDR2 YFSETQ. The CDR3 covers 16 residues. V lost 4 bases, J lost 2 bases, and 18 bases lay in between.

This sequence joins TRBV2 and TRBJ2-1; TRBD1 matches 9 bases. CDR3 length: 15 amino acids. The germline CDR1 and CDR2 sequences are SNHLY and FYNNEI. V lost 3 bases, J lost 9 bases, and 9 bases stayed unmatched. Here the CDR3 DNA reads TGTGCCAGCAGTGACAGGACAGGGGAGTTTTTTGAGCAGTTCTTC. This gives the protein CASSDRTGEFFEQFF. Variable domain in full (rest from reference TRBV2 and TRBJ2-1): EPEVTQTPSHQVTQMGQEVILRCVPISNHLYFYWYRQILGQKVEFLVSFYNNEISEKSEIFDDQFSVERPDGSNFTLKIRSTKLEDSAMYFCASSDRTGEFFEQFFGPGTRLTVL.

The rearrangement links TRBV20-1 to TRBJ1-1, with D perhaps TRBD1 (5 bases). The CDR3 is 11 amino acids. V shed 1 base and J shed 11 bases, with 11 bases lying between them. Germline CDR1 is DFQATT and CDR2 is SNEGSKA (reference sequence). The CDR3 region has the DNA TGCAGTGCTAGAGGGGGGAGTGAGGCTTTCTTT. This sequence encodes CSARGGSEAFF.

The V gene is TRBV3-1 (or the pseudogene TRBV3-2), the J gene TRBJ2-2, with D possibly matching TRBD1 (6 bases). Trimming pared 4 bases from V and 0 bases from J, leaving 12 bases between. The CDR3 extends over 16 amino acids. Germline values: CDR1 LGHDT, CDR2 YNNKEL (reference sequence). In nucleotides, the CDR3 is TGTGCCAGCAGCCTAAGACAGGCCCCGAACACCGGGGAGCTGTTTTTT. Protein product: CASSLRQAPNTGELFF.

This clone has more than one count but fewer than ten. The V call is TRBV5-6, the J call TRBJ1-1, with D uncertain. V was pared by 1 base and J by 5 bases, with 12 bases between. Germline lookup yields CDR1 SGHDT and CDR2 YYEEEE. This CDR3 region has 14 residues. The CDR3 DNA sequence: TGTGCCAGCAGCTTGCCCGGGTGGGGAACTGAAGCTTTCTTT. Its protein product is CASSLPGWGTEAFF.

The chain has TRBV11-2 and TRBJ2-2; D might be TRBD1 (6 bases). The CDR3 runs 14 residues. V lost 5 bases, J lost 6 bases, and 13 bases lay in between. CDR1 is SGHAT, CDR2 FQNNGV, per germline. CDR3: CASSPVGGAGELFF. The CDR3 DNA reads as TGTGCCAGCAGCCCCGTAGGGGGTGCCGGGGAGCTGTTTTTT.

The chain carries TRBV5-1 and TRBJ2-3; 8 nucleotides line up with TRBD1. J was trimmed by 4 bases and V by 3 bases; bases with no gene match: 7. The CDR3 has 15 residues. CDR1 is SGHRS, CDR2 YFSETQ, per germline. CDR3 in DNA: TGCGCCAGCAGCTCTACAGGGGGAGTAGCAGATACGCAGTATTTT. It codes for CASSSTGGVADTQYF.

The chain combines TRBV5-5 with TRBJ2-5, with 14 bases identical to TRBD2. Germline values: CDR1 SGHKS, CDR2 YYEKEE (reference sequence). Unmatched junction bases numbered 4, after V lost 4 bases and J lost 5 bases. The CDR3 has 15 amino acids. The CDR3 protein is CASSGTSGGAETQYF. Written as DNA, the CDR3 is TGTGCCAGCAGCGGGACTAGCGGGGGAGCGGAGACCCAGTACTTC.

The rearrangement links TRBV5-1 to TRBJ2-7; D not certain. The CDR3 is made up of 14 amino acids. Germline loops: CDR1 SGHRS, CDR2 YFSETQ. V lost 4 bases and J 0 bases, leaving 11 bases between the germline ends. DNA of the CDR3: TGCGCCAGCAGCGCCGACACCTTCTCCTACGAGCAGTACGTC. This translates into CASSADTFSYEQYV.

The chain is built from TRBV28 and TRBJ1-5; D unresolved. The CDR3 is made up of 17 amino acids. Germline V gene lookup returns CDR1 MDHEN and CDR2 SYDVKM. The V end lost 2 bases, the J end lost 2 bases, and 16 bases lay between the germline ends. CDR3: CASSLKDYRMGNQPQHF. Here the CDR3 DNA reads TGTGCCAGCAGTTTAAAGGATTATCGGATGGGCAATCAGCCCCAGCATTTT.

The chain recombines TRBV10-3 with TRBJ1-1; no firm D call. Germline V lookup: CDR1 ENHRY, CDR2 SYGVKD. The CDR3 has 11 amino acids. V lost 3 bases to trimming and J lost 10 bases, with 9 bases between them. The CDR3 DNA sequence: TGTGCCATCAGTGATGCAAGAGGAGCTTTCTTT. This encodes CAISDARGAFF.